This passage covers 22 T cell receptor beta chains from one sample sequenced in a study of T cell responses to AZD1222 COVID-19 vaccine. Sequenced by immunoSEQ multiplex PCR; TCRdb stores in-frame clones only, minus some. The table has tens of thousands of clones, roughly 90% seen once; the top ten hold around 9.9%. This specimen was peripheral blood, taken on day 0 of AZD1222 vaccination. These receptor sequences come from an adult in good health.

This clone was observed a single time. J is TRBJ2-4 and V is TRBV7-9; 8 positions match TRBD1. Trimming at V came to 5 bases and at J to 8 bases, leaving 5 bases not matched to a gene. Germline lookup yields CDR1 SEHNR and CDR2 FQNEAQ (reference sequence). This CDR3 region has 13 residues. CDR3 nucleotide sequence: TGTGCCAGCAGCACCCAGGGGGCTGACATTCAGTACTTC. Its translation is CASSTQGADIQYF.

The chain carries TRBV3-1 (or the pseudogene TRBV3-2) and TRBJ2-1; unclear D gene. The V gene lost 1 base and the J gene lost 8 bases, with 15 bases spanning the gap. Germline V gives CDR1 LGHDT, CDR2 YNNKEL (reference sequence). CDR3 length equals 15 residues. This CDR3 is CASSQVITPPDEQFF. CDR3 nucleotides: TGTGCCAGCAGCCAAGTTATTACTCCACCGGATGAGCAGTTCTTC.

Remarks on this clone: One junction end does not reproduce the germline sequence, and a read error may be involved. The chain's CDR3 is CASTHSGKPYGQYF. The CDR3, as DNA: TGTGCCAGCACCCACAGCGGGAAACCCTACGGGCAGTACTTC. V usage is TRBV11-2 and J usage is TRBJ2-7; 7 nucleotides match TRBD2. Germline CDR1 reads SGHAT; CDR2 reads FQNNGV. The length of the CDR3 is 14 residues.

V gene TRBV28 combines with J gene TRBJ1-2, with a possible D match to TRBD1 (5 bases). The germline V and J ends were trimmed by 3 bases and 2 bases, with 13 bases remaining between them. This CDR3 is built from 15 residues. CDR1 is MDHEN and CDR2 is SYDVKM in the germline V gene. DNA for the CDR3: TGTGCCAGCAGTTTTGGGTGGGGACGGAACTATGGCTACACCTTC. This codes for CASSFGWGRNYGYTF.

The chain employs TRBV6-1 and TRBJ2-7, with D hard to call. Looked up from germline, CDR1 is MNHNS and CDR2 is SASEGT. V was shortened by 2 bases and J by 4 bases, with 12 bases between the two germline ends. The CDR3 totals 14 residues. DNA for the CDR3: TGTGCCAGCAGTGAATGGCACGGCCTTTACGAGCAGTACGTC. Translated: CASSEWHGLYEQYV.

This clone showed up just a few times. This chain links TRBV10-3 with TRBJ1-3; the D gene is possibly TRBD1 (6 bases). The ends were cut back, 6 bases at V and 0 bases at J, with 12 bases in the middle. The V gene's germline CDR1 is ENHRY and CDR2 SYGVKD. This CDR3 spans 15 amino acids. CDR3 loop: CAISHGQTSGNTIYF. The CDR3, as DNA: TGTGCCATCAGCCACGGACAGACCTCTGGAAACACCATATATTTT.

The gene calls are TRBV5-6 and TRBJ2-5; the D call may be TRBD1 or TRBD2 (5 bases each). The CDR3 spans 13 residues. Germline-derived CDR1 and CDR2 are SGHDT and YYEEEE. Trimming removed 4 bases from V and 2 bases from J, with 9 bases in between. CDR3 sequence (DNA): TGTGCCAGCAGCCCGGGACGGCAAGAGACCCAGTACTTC. Its protein is CASSPGRQETQYF.

The V gene is TRBV7-9, the J gene TRBJ2-5, with TRBD2 as a possible D gene (6 bases). Germline values: CDR1 SEHNR, CDR2 FQNEAQ (reference sequence). With 5 bases removed from V and 1 base from J, the gap between germline ends came to 17 bases. CDR3 size: 16 residues. The CDR3 here is CASSPQLAGFQETQYF. The CDR3 DNA reads TGTGCCAGCAGCCCCCAACTAGCCGGGTTCCAAGAGACCCAGTACTTC. The full variable domain, its missing parts supplied by reference TRBV7-9 and TRBJ2-5, is DTGVSQNPRHKITKRGQNVTFRCDPISEHNRLYWYRQTLGQGPEFLTYFQNEAQLEKSRLLSDRFSAERPKGSFSTLEIQRTEQGDSAMYLCASSPQLAGFQETQYFGPGTRLLVL.

This clone was found once. The chain recombines TRBV9 with TRBJ2-2; 8 bases match TRBD1. Losses at the gene ends were 3 bases for V and 5 bases for J; bases not matched to a gene: 12. Germline V gene sequence: CDR1 SGDLS, CDR2 YYNGEE. This CDR3 has 17 amino acids. In nucleotides, the CDR3 is TGTGCCAGCAGCGACTCTACCGGGACAGGATTTACCGGGGAGCTGTTTTTT. Amino acids: CASSDSTGTGFTGELFF.

The genes are TRBV7-9 and TRBJ2-5; 11 nucleotides line up with TRBD2. This CDR3 region has 16 residues. Germline CDR1 is SEHNR and CDR2 is FQNEAQ (reference sequence). Trimming at V came to 3 bases and at J to 2 bases, leaving 5 bases not matched to a gene. The CDR3 DNA reads TGTGCCAGCAGCTTCCTAGCGGGGGGACATCAAGAGACCCAGTACTTC. It is translated as CASSFLAGGHQETQYF. Together with reference TRBV7-9 and TRBJ2-5, the CDR3 gives the full variable domain: DTGVSQNPRHKITKRGQNVTFRCDPISEHNRLYWYRQTLGQGPEFLTYFQNEAQLEKSRLLSDRFSAERPKGSFSTLEIQRTEQGDSAMYLCASSFLAGGHQETQYFGPGTRLLVL.

The CDR3 protein is CAWSEVGTSGRIEQFF. The CDR3 coding sequence is TGTGCCTGGAGCGAGGTGGGGACTAGCGGGAGGATTGAGCAGTTCTTC. The chain uses TRBV30 and TRBJ2-1; TRBD2 matches at 15 bases. This CDR3 spans 16 amino acids. Germline CDR1 and CDR2: GTSNPN and SVGIG (reference sequence). V lost 3 bases to trimming and J lost 9 bases; unmatched junction nucleotides: 9.

This chain links TRBV4-2 with TRBJ2-7; 11 bases map to TRBD2. This CDR3 is built from 16 residues. V dropped 3 bases and J dropped 1; count of bases not matched to a gene: 5. The V gene's germline CDR1 is LGHNA and CDR2 YNFKEQ. The CDR3 spells CASSHAGTSGSYEQYF. CDR3 in DNA: TGTGCCAGCAGCCACGCCGGGACTAGCGGTTCCTACGAGCAGTACTTC.

The V gene is TRBV7-9, the J gene TRBJ2-7, with 9 bases identical to TRBD1. The CDR3 sequence is 15 residues long. V gave up 2 bases and J gave up 1 base; unmatched junction bases: 3. Germline V gene sequence: CDR1 SEHNR, CDR2 FQNEAQ (reference sequence). CDR3 sequence: CASSLLGQGSYEQYF. CDR3 DNA: TGTGCCAGCAGCTTATTGGGACAGGGATCCTACGAGCAGTACTTC. The full variable domain, with the rest looked up from reference TRBV7-9 and TRBJ2-7, is DTGVSQNPRHKITKRGQNVTFRCDPISEHNRLYWYRQTLGQGPEFLTYFQNEAQLEKSRLLSDRFSAERPKGSFSTLEIQRTEQGDSAMYLCASSLLGQGSYEQYFGPGTRLTVT.

The CDR3 region has the DNA TGTGCCAGCAGCGTAGGGACCGGGACAGTTGTAGAGACCCAGTACTTC. It is translated as CASSVGTGTVVETQYF. The chain has TRBV9 and TRBJ2-5; 7 positions agree with TRBD1. The V segment lost 0 bases and the J segment 4 bases; nucleotides outside the gene matches: 9. The CDR3 is made up of 16 amino acids. Germline values: CDR1 SGDLS, CDR2 YYNGEE.

The gene calls are TRBV11-2 and TRBJ2-5; D ambiguous. The CDR3 has 12 residues. Germline CDR1 reads SGHAT; CDR2 reads FQNNGV. Trimming cost V 4 bases and J 4 bases, with 7 bases left between them. CDR3 nucleotide sequence: TGTGCCAGCAGCTCTATGGTAGAGACCCAGTACTTC. Encoded protein: CASSSMVETQYF. Full variable domain (outside the CDR3, taken from reference TRBV11-2 and TRBJ2-5): EAGVAQSPRYKIIEKRQSVAFWCNPISGHATLYWYQQILGQGPKLLIQFQNNGVVDDSQLPKDRFSAERLKGVDSTLKIQPAKLEDSAVYLCASSSMVETQYFGPGTRLLVL.

The chain is built from TRBV4-1 and TRBJ1-1, with D possibly being TRBD1 (5 bases). This CDR3 is 14 amino acids long. The V and J ends lost 4 bases and 1 base respectively, with 10 bases between them. The germline CDR1 and CDR2 sequences are MGHRA and YSYEKL. The CDR3 sequence is CASSPDKGNTEAFF. CDR3 nucleotide sequence: TGCGCCAGCAGCCCGGACAAGGGGAACACTGAAGCTTTCTTT.

The gene calls are TRBV5-1 and TRBJ1-2; 11 bases map to TRBD1. The CDR3 has 14 amino acids. With 3 bases clipped from V and 6 bases from J, the junction kept 4 bases outside the gene matches. Germline assignment: CDR1 SGHRS and CDR2 YFSETQ. The CDR3 loop reads CASSSGQGADGYTF. CDR3 coding DNA: TGCGCCAGCAGCTCTGGACAGGGGGCTGATGGCTACACCTTC. The full variable domain, completed using reference TRBV5-1 and TRBJ1-2, is KAGVTQTPRYLIKTRGQQVTLSCSPISGHRSVSWYQQTPGQGLQFLFEYFSETQRNKGNFPGRFSGRQFSNSRSEMNVSTLELGDSALYLCASSSGQGADGYTFGSGTRLTVV.

The V gene is TRBV2, the J gene TRBJ2-3; TRBD2 matches 12 bases. V shed 5 bases, J shed 4 bases, and the junction held 7 bases outside the gene matches. CDR1 and CDR2 from the germline V gene are SNHLY and FYNNEI. The CDR3 covers 16 residues. The chain's CDR3 is CASSPLLAGGPDTQYF. The CDR3 DNA reads TGTGCCAGCAGTCCTTTGCTAGCGGGAGGGCCAGATACGCAGTATTTT.

The chain couples TRBV7-3 to TRBJ2-3, with TRBD1 as a possible D gene (6 bases). CDR1 SGHTA and CDR2 FQGTGA come from the germline V gene. Between the trimmed V and J ends, which lost 3 bases and 0 bases, there was a span of 7 bases. The CDR3 is 14 amino acids. The CDR3 sequence is CASSFGTSTDTQYF. The CDR3 DNA sequence: TGTGCCAGCAGCTTCGGGACAAGCACAGATACGCAGTATTTT.

This chain joins TRBV30 and TRBJ2-2, with D maybe TRBD2 (5 bases). From germline, CDR1 is GTSNPN and CDR2 SVGIG (reference sequence). V was trimmed by 3 bases and J by 4 bases, leaving 9 bases between them. There are 13 residues in the CDR3. CDR3 in DNA: TGTGCCTGGAGCGGACTTTTCACCGGGGAGCTGTTTTTT. It yields the protein CAWSGLFTGELFF.

This sequence joins TRBV3-1 (or the pseudogene TRBV3-2) and TRBJ1-2; no clear D gene. This CDR3 is 18 amino acids long. Trimming took off 0 bases at V and 4 bases at J, with 21 bases between the two ends. The V gene's germline CDR1 is LGHDT and CDR2 YNNKEL (reference sequence). The CDR3 coding sequence is TGTGCCAGCAGCCAAGATGGGCGGGAGGCAGTTAGTCTCTATGGCTACACCTTC. Encoded protein: CASSQDGREAVSLYGYTF.

About this clone: Other DNA sequences in the sample encode the same CDR3. The gene calls are TRBV5-1 and TRBJ2-5, with D possibly matching TRBD1 (6 bases). CDR1 and CDR2 from the germline V gene are SGHRS and YFSETQ. The CDR3 runs to 14 residues. V was trimmed by 3 bases and J by 5 bases, leaving 14 bases between them. CDR3: CASSSTGGVETQYF. In nucleotides, the CDR3 is TGCGCCAGCAGCTCGACAGGAGGTGTGGAGACCCAGTACTTC.